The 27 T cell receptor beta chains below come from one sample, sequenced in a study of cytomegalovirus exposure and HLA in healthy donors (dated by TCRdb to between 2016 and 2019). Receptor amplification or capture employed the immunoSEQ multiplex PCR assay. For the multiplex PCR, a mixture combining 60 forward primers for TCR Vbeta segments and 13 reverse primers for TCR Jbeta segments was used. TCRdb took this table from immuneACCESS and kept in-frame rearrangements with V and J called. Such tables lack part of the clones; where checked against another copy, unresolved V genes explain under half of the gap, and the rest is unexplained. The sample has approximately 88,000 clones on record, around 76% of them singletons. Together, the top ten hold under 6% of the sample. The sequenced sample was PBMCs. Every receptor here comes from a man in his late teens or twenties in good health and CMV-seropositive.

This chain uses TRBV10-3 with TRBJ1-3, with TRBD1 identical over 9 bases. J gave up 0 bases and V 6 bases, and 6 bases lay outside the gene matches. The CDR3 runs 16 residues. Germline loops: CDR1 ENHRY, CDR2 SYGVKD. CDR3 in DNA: TGTGCCATCAGAGCGACAGGGGGGGACTCTGGAAACACCATATATTTT. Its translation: CAIRATGGDSGNTIYF.

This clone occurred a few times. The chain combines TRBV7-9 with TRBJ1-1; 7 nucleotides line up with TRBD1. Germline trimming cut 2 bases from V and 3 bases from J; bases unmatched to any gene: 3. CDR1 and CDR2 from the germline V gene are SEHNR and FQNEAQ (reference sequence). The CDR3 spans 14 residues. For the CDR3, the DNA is TGTGCCAGCAGCTTACTGCAGGGGGACACTGAAGCTTTCTTT. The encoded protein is CASSLLQGDTEAFF.

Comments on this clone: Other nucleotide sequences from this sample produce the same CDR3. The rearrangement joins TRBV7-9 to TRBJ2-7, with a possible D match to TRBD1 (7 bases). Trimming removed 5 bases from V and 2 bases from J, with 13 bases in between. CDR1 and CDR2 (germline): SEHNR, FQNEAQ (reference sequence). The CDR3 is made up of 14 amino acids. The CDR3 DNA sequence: TGTGCCAGCAGCCTAGGGGGCGGGGCCTACGAGCAGTACTTC. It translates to CASSLGGGAYEQYF.

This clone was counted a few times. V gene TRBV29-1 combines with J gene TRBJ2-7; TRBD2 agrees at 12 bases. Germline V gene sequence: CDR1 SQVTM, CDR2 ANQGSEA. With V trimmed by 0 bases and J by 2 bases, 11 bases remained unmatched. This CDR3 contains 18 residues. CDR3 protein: CSVEDSASGRAMPYEQYF. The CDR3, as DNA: TGCAGCGTTGAAGACTCCGCTAGCGGGAGGGCCATGCCCTACGAGCAGTACTTC.

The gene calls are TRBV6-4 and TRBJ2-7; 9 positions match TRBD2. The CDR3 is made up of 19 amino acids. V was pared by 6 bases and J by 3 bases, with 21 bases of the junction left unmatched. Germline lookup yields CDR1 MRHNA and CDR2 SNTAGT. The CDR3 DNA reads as TGTGCCAGCAGAGATCCCGTTTGTAGCGGGGGAGTTCTTCGCTACGAGCAGTACTTC. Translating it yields CASRDPVCSGGVLRYEQYF.

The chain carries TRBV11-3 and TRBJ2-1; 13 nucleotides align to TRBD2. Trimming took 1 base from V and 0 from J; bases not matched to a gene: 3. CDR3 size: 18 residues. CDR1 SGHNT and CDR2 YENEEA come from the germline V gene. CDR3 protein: CASSLGLAGGPSYNEQFF. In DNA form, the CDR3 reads TGTGCCAGCAGCTTAGGACTAGCGGGAGGCCCCTCCTACAATGAGCAGTTCTTC.

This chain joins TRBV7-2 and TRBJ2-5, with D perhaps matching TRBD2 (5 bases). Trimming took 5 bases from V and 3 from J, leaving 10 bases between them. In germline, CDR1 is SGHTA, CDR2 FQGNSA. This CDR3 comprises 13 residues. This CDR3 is CASSGRRKETQYF. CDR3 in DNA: TGTGCCAGCAGCGGACGGAGGAAAGAGACCCAGTACTTC.

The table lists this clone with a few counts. CDR3 in amino acids: CASSEMGAQYF. The CDR3 DNA reads as TGTGCCAGCAGTGAAATGGGGGCGCAGTACTTC. The rearrangement links TRBV2 to TRBJ2-7, with a tentative D call TRBD1 (6 bases). Looked up from germline, CDR1 is SNHLY and CDR2 is FYNNEI. V was trimmed by 2 bases and J by 9 bases, leaving 8 bases between them. This CDR3 is built from 11 residues.

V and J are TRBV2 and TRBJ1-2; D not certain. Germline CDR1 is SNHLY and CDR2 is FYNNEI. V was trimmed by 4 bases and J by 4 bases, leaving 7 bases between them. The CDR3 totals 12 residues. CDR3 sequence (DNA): TGTGCCAGCAGTGCGGGTGTCTATGGCTACACCTTC. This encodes CASSAGVYGYTF.

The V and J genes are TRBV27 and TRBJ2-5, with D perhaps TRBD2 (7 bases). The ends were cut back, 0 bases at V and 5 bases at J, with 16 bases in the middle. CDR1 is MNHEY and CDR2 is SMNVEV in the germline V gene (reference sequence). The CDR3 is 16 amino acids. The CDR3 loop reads CASSLSGGEGGETQYF. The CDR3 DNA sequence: TGTGCCAGCAGTTTATCAGGGGGGGAGGGGGGGGAGACCCAGTACTTC.

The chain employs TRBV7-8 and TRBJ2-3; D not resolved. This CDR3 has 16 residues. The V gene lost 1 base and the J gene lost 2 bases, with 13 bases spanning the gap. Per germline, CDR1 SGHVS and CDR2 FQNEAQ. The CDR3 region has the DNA TGTGCCAGCAGCTTAGTGGCAGGTAGATCCACAGATACGCAGTATTTT. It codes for CASSLVAGRSTDTQYF.

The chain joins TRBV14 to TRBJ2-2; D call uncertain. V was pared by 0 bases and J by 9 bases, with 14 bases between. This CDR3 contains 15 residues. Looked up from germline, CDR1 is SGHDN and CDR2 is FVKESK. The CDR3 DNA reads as TGTGCCAGCAGCCAAGACGGCAGACTGGCACGGGAGCTGTTTTTT. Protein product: CASSQDGRLARELFF.

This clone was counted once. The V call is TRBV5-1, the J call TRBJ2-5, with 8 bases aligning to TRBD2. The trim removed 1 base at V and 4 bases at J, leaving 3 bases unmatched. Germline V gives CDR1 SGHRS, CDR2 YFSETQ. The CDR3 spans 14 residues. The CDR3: CASSLPLAGETQYF. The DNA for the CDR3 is TGCGCCAGCAGCTTGCCGCTAGCGGGAGAGACCCAGTACTTC.

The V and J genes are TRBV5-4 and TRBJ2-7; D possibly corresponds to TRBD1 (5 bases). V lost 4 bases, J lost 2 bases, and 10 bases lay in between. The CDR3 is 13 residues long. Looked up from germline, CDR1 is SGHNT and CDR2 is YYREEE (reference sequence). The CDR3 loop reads CASSHRQTYEQYF. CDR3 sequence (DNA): TGTGCCAGCAGCCATAGACAGACCTACGAGCAGTACTTC.

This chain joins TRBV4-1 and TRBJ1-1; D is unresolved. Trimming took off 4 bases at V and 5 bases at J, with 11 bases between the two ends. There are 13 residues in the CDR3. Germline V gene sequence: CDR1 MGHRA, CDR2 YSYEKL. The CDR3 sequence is CASSLGLGTEAFF. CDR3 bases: TGCGCCAGCAGCCTTGGCCTAGGAACTGAAGCTTTCTTT.

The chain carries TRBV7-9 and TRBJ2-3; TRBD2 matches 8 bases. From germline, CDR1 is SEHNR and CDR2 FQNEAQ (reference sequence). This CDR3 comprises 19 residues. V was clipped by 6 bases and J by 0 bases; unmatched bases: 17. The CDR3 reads CASSTTRAASSGSTDTQYF. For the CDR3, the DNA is TGTGCCAGCAGTACAACTCGGGCGGCTTCTAGCGGGAGCACAGATACGCAGTATTTT.

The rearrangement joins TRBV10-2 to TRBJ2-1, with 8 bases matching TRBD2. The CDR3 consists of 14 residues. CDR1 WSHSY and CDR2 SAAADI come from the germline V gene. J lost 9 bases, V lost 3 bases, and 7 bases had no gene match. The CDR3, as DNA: TGCGCCAGCAGTGATGCCGGGACTAGGACTGAGCAGTTCTTC. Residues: CASSDAGTRTEQFF.

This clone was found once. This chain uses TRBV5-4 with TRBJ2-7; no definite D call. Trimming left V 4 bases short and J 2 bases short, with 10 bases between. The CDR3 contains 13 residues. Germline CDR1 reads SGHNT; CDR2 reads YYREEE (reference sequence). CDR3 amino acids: CASSVRSTYEQYF. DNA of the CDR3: TGTGCCAGCAGCGTCCGCAGTACCTACGAGCAGTACTTC. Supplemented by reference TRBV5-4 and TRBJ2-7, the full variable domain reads ETGVTQSPTHLIKTRGQQVTLRCSSQSGHNTVSWYQQALGQGPQFIFQYYREEENGRGNFPPRFSGLQFPNYSSELNVNALELDDSALYLCASSVRSTYEQYFGPGTRLTVT.

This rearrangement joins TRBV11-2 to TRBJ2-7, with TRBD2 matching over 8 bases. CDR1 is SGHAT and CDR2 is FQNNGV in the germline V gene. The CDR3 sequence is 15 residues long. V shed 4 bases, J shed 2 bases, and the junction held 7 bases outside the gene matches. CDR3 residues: CASSSSSGSPYEQYF. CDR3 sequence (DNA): TGTGCCAGCAGCTCGTCCAGCGGGAGCCCCTACGAGCAGTACTTC.

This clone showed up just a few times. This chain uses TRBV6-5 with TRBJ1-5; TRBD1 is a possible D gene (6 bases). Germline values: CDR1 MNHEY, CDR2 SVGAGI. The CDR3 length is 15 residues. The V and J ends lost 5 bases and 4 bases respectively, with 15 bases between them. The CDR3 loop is CASSKQGIGNQPQHF. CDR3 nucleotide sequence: TGTGCCAGCAGTAAACAGGGTATTGGGAATCAGCCCCAGCATTTT.

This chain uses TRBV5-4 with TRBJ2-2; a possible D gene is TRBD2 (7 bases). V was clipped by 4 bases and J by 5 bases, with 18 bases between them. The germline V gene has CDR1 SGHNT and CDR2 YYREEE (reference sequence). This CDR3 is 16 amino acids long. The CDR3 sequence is CASSGGAGDWTGELFF. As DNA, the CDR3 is TGTGCCAGCAGCGGGGGGGCGGGAGATTGGACCGGGGAGCTGTTTTTT.

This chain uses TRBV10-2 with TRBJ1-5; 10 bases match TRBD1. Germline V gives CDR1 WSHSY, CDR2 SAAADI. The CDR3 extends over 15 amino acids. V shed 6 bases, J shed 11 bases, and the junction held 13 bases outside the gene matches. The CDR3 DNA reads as TGCGCCAGCAGCCACCCGGGACAGGGGCGCGTGGCCCAGCATTTT. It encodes CASSHPGQGRVAQHF.

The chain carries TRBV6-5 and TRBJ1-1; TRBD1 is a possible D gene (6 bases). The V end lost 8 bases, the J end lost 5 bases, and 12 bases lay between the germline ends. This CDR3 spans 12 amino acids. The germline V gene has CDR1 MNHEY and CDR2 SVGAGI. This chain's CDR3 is CASDGGRTEAFF. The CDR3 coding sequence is TGTGCCAGCGACGGGGGGCGGACTGAAGCTTTCTTT.

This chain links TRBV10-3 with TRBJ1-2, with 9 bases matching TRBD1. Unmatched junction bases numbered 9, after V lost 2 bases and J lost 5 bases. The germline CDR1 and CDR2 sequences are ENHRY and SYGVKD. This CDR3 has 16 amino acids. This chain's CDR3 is CAISEVEGQGRYGYTF. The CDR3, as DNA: TGTGCCATCAGTGAGGTCGAAGGACAGGGGAGGTATGGCTACACCTTC.

The CDR3 DNA reads as TGTGCCAGCAGCTTAGATCTCGGGATTTACACCTTC. Amino acid sequence: CASSLDLGIYTF. The chain carries TRBV7-9 and TRBJ1-2; D uncertain. Trimming took 1 base from V and 11 from J, leaving 11 bases between them. The CDR3 runs 12 residues. Germline CDR1 reads SEHNR; CDR2 reads FQNEAQ (reference sequence).

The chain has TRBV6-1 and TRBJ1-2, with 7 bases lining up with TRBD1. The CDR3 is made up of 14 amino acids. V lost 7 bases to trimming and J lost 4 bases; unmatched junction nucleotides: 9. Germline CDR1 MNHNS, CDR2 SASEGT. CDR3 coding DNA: TGTGCCAGCACCGGAATGCAGGGGGTCTATGGCTACACCTTC. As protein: CASTGMQGVYGYTF.

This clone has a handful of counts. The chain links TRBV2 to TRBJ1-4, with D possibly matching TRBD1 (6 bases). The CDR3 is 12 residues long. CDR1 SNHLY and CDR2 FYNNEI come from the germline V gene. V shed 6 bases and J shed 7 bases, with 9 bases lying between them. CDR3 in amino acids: CASRQGPEKLFF. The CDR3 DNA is TGTGCCAGCAGACAGGGTCCTGAAAAACTGTTTTTT.